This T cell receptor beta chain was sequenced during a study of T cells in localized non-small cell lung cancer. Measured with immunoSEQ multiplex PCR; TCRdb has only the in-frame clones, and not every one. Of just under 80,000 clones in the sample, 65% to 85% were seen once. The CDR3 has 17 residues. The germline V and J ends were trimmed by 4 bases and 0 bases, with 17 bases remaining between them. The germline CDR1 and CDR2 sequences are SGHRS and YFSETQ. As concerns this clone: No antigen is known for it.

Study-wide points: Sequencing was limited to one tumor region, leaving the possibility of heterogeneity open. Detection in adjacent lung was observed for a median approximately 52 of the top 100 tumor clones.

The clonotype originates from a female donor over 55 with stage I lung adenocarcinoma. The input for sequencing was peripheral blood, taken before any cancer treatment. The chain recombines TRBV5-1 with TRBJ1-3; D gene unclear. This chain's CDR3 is CASSPRDRPSSGNTIYF. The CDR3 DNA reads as TGCGCCAGCAGCCCCCGTGACCGACCAAGCTCTGGAAACACCATATATTTT. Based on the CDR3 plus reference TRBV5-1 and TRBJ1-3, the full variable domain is KAGVTQTPRYLIKTRGQQVTLSCSPISGHRSVSWYQQTPGQGLQFLFEYFSETQRNKGNFPGRFSGRQFSNSRSEMNVSTLELGDSALYLCASSPRDRPSSGNTIYFGEGSWLTVV.